The 5 T cell receptor beta chains given below trace back to one sample, sequenced in a study of T cell responses to AZD1222 COVID-19 vaccine listed by TCRdb under 2021. What the time point label conveys for this sample: baseline before first vaccination. The protocol used for the library was the immunoSEQ multiplex PCR assay. The clones in this table, taken by TCRdb from immuneACCESS, are in-frame only. Not every clone is retained; where verified, under half of the shortfall comes from an unresolved V gene, and the cause of the rest is unknown. The table for this sample lists over 100,000 clones; under 90% of them were counted only once. The ten largest clones capture around 24% of the sample. Source: peripheral blood, taken on day 0 of AZD1222 vaccination. Receptors were obtained from an adult in good health.

The CDR3 DNA is TGTGCCAGCAGTTTATATCCCCCTAGCGGGGGTACCCTTTACACAGATACGCAGTATTTT. Translating it yields CASSLYPPSGGTLYTDTQYF. The chain couples TRBV27 to TRBJ2-3; 10 positions agree with TRBD2. Germline CDR1 and CDR2: MNHEY and SMNVEV (reference sequence). The CDR3 has 20 residues. Trimming removed 1 base from V and 2 bases from J; junction bases left unmatched: 15.

This clone was seen once. V usage is TRBV24-1 and J usage is TRBJ2-7; D unresolved. Germline values: CDR1 KGHDR, CDR2 SFDVKD. The CDR3 has 12 amino acids. V lost 4 bases and J lost 3, with 6 bases in between. The CDR3 DNA is TGTGCCACCAGTGAAAAGGGCTACGAGCAGTACTTC. It specifies CATSEKGYEQYF.

The chain combines TRBV25-1 with TRBJ1-1; the D is unclear. The V end was cut by 3 bases, the J end by 7 bases, with 27 bases between. This CDR3 contains 18 residues. Germline V lookup: CDR1 MGHDK, CDR2 SYGVNS. For the CDR3, the DNA is TGTGCCAGCAGTGATACTTTTGCCGGGGAAGGCTTGATGGGTGAAGCTTTCTTT. This sequence encodes CASSDTFAGEGLMGEAFF.

The CDR3 DNA follows: TGTGCCAGCAGCCCCAGGGGAGACGAGCAGTACTTC. It encodes CASSPRGDEQYF. The chain is built from TRBV7-8 and TRBJ2-7, with a weak D call TRBD1 (6 bases). Looked up from germline, CDR1 is SGHVS and CDR2 is FQNEAQ. This CDR3 is built from 12 residues. The V gene lost 5 bases and the J gene lost 5 bases, with 10 bases spanning the gap.

The J gene is TRBJ2-1, the V gene TRBV19; D is unresolved. Germline CDR1 is LNHDA and CDR2 is SQIVND (reference sequence). CDR3 length: 11 amino acids. The V end was cut by 6 bases, the J end by 4 bases, with 4 bases between. The CDR3 sequence: CASRIYNEQFF. The CDR3 DNA is TGTGCCAGTAGGATATACAATGAGCAGTTCTTC.